This T cell receptor beta chain was recovered during a study of control samples from healthy donors and cancer patients. Sequenced by immunoSEQ multiplex PCR; TCRdb stores in-frame clones only, minus some. The sample lists about 410,000 clones, about nine tenths occurring once. CDR3 size: 15 residues. Germline CDR1 is MDHEN and CDR2 is SYDVKM. Deletions cut 6 bases from V and 6 bases from J, with 15 bases between. The clonotype was recovered from a man aged 35 to 55 with head and neck cancer. Sequenced: PBMCs. The gene calls are TRBV28 and TRBJ1-6; D is perhaps TRBD1 (6 bases). CDR3 loop: CASRIHREINSPLHF. The CDR3 nucleotides read TGTGCCAGCAGGATTCACAGGGAAATTAATTCACCCCTCCACTTT.